A selection of T cell receptor beta chains follows, all from one sample in a study of T-cell memory formation after mild COVID-19. TCRdb itself ran the 5' RACE reads through MiXCR, one entry per CDR3 protein. The sample yields 150,000 to 200,000 distinct CDR3 sequences, approximately 15% seen once. Sequenced material: PBMCs or a T cell subset sorted from them (not recorded which). These receptors were obtained from an adult woman who had mild COVID-19 (a few samples of this study predate the infection). Cell type and time point are not known. Each CDR3 is given with its conserved first and last residue. Each record gives: V gene, clone size, D gene, J gene, CDR3 protein, CDR3 DNA. The D gene is left open where the match is weak. Where a row states a size, it is once, few, many or the class of an expanded clone; other rows omit it.

TRBV4-2	NA	TRBD2	TRBJ2-5	CASSQESGTSGPYLTQYF	TGTGCCAGCAGCCAGGAATCCGGGACTAGCGGGCCCTACTTGACCCAGTACTTC
TRBV4-1	few	TRBD2	TRBJ2-1	CASSQEWLAGASLNEQFF	TGCGCCAGCAGCCAAGAATGGCTAGCGGGGGCCTCACTAAATGAGCAGTTCTTC
TRBV20-1	NA	NA	TRBJ2-1	CSAATGAAGSYNEQFF	TGCAGTGCTGCCACGGGGGCCGCCGGCTCCTACAATGAGCAGTTCTTC
TRBV2	many	TRBD1	TRBJ2-7	CASREQGGPYEQYF	TGTGCCAGCAGAGAACAGGGGGGCCCCTACGAGCAGTACTTC
TRBV7-2	NA	NA	TRBJ2-1	CASSFRQGSNEQFF	TGTGCCAGCAGCTTCCGGCAGGGGTCGAATGAGCAGTTCTTC
TRBV6-1	NA	TRBD1	TRBJ1-2	CATGDRAYTF	TGTGCCACCGGCGACAGGGCCTACACCTTC
TRBV4-1	NA	NA	TRBJ1-4	CASSGPVGATNEKLFF	TGCGCCAGCAGCGGCCCGGTGGGGGCAACTAATGAAAAACTGTTTTTT
TRBV10-2	NA	NA	TRBJ2-5	CASSERLALETQYF	TGCGCCAGCAGTGAGCGTCTAGCCCTGGAGACCCAGTACTTC
TRBV15	many	NA	TRBJ2-5	CATSRDPGVQETQYF	TGTGCCACCAGCAGAGATCCGGGAGTGCAAGAGACCCAGTACTTC
TRBV12-3/TRBV12-4	NA	TRBD2	TRBJ2-7	CATRRAGEIYEQYF	TGTGCCACAAGGAGAGCGGGAGAAATATACGAGCAGTACTTC
TRBV5-1	few	NA	TRBJ2-7	CASSLDSRSSYEQYF	TGCGCCAGCAGCTTGGACAGCCGGAGCTCCTACGAGCAGTACTTC
TRBV9	NA	NA	TRBJ2-3	CASSVWGRPTDTQYF	TGTGCCAGCAGCGTATGGGGCAGGCCCACAGATACGCAGTATTTT
TRBV7-3	few	NA	TRBJ1-1	CASSPRLNTEAFF	TGTGCCAGCAGCCCCCGTTTGAACACTGAAGCTTTCTTT
TRBV29-1	few	TRBD2	TRBJ2-5	CSVGMAGGETQYF	TGCAGCGTTGGTATGGCGGGAGGAGAGACCCAGTACTTC
TRBV18	NA	NA	TRBJ2-7	CASSPDNGGYEQYF	TGTGCCAGCTCCCCGGACAACGGCGGATACGAGCAGTACTTC
TRBV6-2/TRBV6-3	few	NA	TRBJ2-7	CASSYSGTPLYEQYF	TGTGCCAGCAGTTACTCCGGGACTCCCCTCTACGAGCAGTACTTC
TRBV24-1	NA	TRBD2	TRBJ2-3	CATSDSSGGAKDTQYF	TGTGCCACCAGTGATTCTAGCGGGGGGGCGAAAGATACGCAGTATTTT